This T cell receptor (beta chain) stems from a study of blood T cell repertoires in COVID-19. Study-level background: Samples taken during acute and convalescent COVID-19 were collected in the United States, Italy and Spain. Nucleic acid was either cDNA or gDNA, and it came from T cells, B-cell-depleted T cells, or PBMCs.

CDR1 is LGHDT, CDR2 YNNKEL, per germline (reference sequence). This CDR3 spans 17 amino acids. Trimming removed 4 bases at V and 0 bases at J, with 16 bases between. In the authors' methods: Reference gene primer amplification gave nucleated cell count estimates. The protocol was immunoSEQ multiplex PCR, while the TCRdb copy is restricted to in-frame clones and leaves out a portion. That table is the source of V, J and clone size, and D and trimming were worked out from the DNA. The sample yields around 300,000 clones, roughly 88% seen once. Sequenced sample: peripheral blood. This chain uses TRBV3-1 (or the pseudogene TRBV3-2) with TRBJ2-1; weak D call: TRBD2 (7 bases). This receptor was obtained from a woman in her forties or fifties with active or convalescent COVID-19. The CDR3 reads CASSLRGGRSSYNEQFF. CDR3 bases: TGTGCCAGCAGCCTCCGCGGGGGCCGAAGCTCCTACAATGAGCAGTTCTTC.